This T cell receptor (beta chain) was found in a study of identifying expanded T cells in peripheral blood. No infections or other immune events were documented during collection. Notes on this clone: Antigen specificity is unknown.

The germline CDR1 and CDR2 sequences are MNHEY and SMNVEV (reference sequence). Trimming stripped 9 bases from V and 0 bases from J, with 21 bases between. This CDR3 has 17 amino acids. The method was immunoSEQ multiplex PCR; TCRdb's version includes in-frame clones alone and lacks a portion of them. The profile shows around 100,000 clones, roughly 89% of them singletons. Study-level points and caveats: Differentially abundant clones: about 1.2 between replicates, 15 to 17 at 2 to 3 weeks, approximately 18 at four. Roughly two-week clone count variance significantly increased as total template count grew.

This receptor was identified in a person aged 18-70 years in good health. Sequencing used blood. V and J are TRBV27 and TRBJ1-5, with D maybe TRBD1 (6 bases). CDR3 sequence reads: CASAPISQGYSNQPQHF. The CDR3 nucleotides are TGTGCCAGTGCCCCCATATCACAGGGTTATAGCAATCAGCCCCAGCATTTT.